The clone carrying this T cell receptor beta chain was counted between two and nine times. During its preparation, the TCRbeta library received unique molecular identifiers. TCRdb itself ran the PCR reads through MiXCR, one entry per CDR3 protein. The table shows 490,000 or so distinct CDR3 sequences, with roughly an eighth occurring only once. The CDR3 has 15 amino acids. Losses at the gene ends were 8 bases for V and 0 bases for J; bases not matched to a gene: 6. Per germline, CDR1 WSHSY and CDR2 SAAADI. The data originate from a study of T-cell reconstitution after alpha-beta-depleted transplantation in children.

V is TRBV10-2 and J is TRBJ2-3; 9 bases agree with TRBD2. This sequence was found in a human donor who donated a stem cell graft to a child with combined immunodeficiency. Sequenced here: PBMCs from the stem cell graft donor, sampled from the stem cell graft. This CDR3 is CASGGRGGSTDTQYF. The CDR3 DNA reads as TGCGCCAGCGGTGGGCGGGGGGGTAGCACAGATACGCAGTATTTT.